The rows below give T cell receptor beta chains drawn from one sample of a study of cytomegalovirus exposure and HLA in healthy donors. Clones were sequenced by immunoSEQ multiplex PCR, and TCRdb holds only the in-frame ones, with some missing. The sample lists about 140,000 clones, 78% occurring once. Sequencing used PBMCs. These receptors were collected from a male donor in good health and CMV-seronegative. Both conserved end residues are trimmed from each CDR3. Each record gives: D gene, V gene, J gene, CDR3 protein. A D gene is named only where the DNA matches it firmly.

>NA|TRBV9|TRBJ1-1
ASSLWDTNTEAF
>NA|TRBV6-1|TRBJ1-6
PSSTPGVGGSPLH
>TRBD1|TRBV29-1|TRBJ2-7
STGTGGYEQY
>TRBD2|TRBV9|TRBJ2-3
ASSVDGLAGGSTDTQY
>TRBD1|TRBV15|TRBJ2-3
ATSTGQYKKRTDTQY
>NA|TRBV7-3|TRBJ1-5
ASSLAGEGGEPQH
>NA|TRBV5-3|TRBJ1-2
ARSLGTADGYT
>TRBD1|TRBV4-1|TRBJ2-7
ASSQSDRLKNEQY
>NA|TRBV19|TRBJ1-1
ASSILGGTEAF
>NA|TRBV6-1|TRBJ1-5
ASSEARQGFQPQH
>NA|TRBV29-1|TRBJ2-5
SVFDGTSQETQY
>NA|TRBV11-2|TRBJ2-7
ASSLDPHRLEEQY
>TRBD2|TRBV27|TRBJ2-1
ASSLSAGDTYNEQF
>NA|TRBV7-3|TRBJ2-1
ASSHSVERDEQF
>TRBD1|TRBV10-3|TRBJ2-3
AISRGTLTDTQY
>TRBD2|TRBV7-2|TRBJ2-5
ASSLTSAQETQY
>NA|TRBV7-9|TRBJ2-7
SSSFSHEQY
>NA|TRBV2|TRBJ2-5
ASPDRIQETQY
>TRBD2|TRBV7-3|TRBJ2-1
ASSSIGLARGNEQF
>TRBD2|TRBV4-1|TRBJ2-5
ASRQAPQASGGETQY
>TRBD2|TRBV11-2|TRBJ2-3
ASSSISGIGTDTQY
>NA|TRBV27|TRBJ1-2
ASSLPGGDGYT
>NA|TRBV7-2|TRBJ1-2
TSSLGQGDNYGYT
>TRBD2|TRBV6-5|TRBJ2-1
ASSGTSGISEQF
>NA|TRBV19|TRBJ1-1
ATRGSEAF
>TRBD2|TRBV25-1|TRBJ2-7
ASRGLADSEQY
>NA|TRBV7-8|TRBJ1-1
ASSPRAGRRF
>TRBD2|TRBV18|TRBJ2-1
ASSPTSGGAYEQF
>TRBD2|TRBV19|TRBJ2-1
ASSPREGTRVRDEQF
>TRBD1|TRBV2|TRBJ2-7
ASSVAGTGRYEQY
>NA|TRBV7-2|TRBJ1-2
ASSSGLNYGYT
>TRBD1|TRBV7-9|TRBJ2-5
ASTQTGGLLETQY
>TRBD2|TRBV14|TRBJ2-5
ASSQGALAGETQY
>TRBD1|TRBV6-5|TRBJ1-2
ARRGTGGGGYT
>TRBD2|TRBV5-1|TRBJ2-7
ASSLTSGRQGGYEQY
>NA|TRBV6-4|TRBJ2-3
ASSQRWGGDTDTQY
>TRBD1|TRBV30|TRBJ2-3
AWSKGQDVKDTQY
>NA|TRBV30|TRBJ2-1
AWSLGIEEQF
>NA|TRBV29-1|TRBJ2-1
SGAGFLNNEQF
>TRBD2|TRBV7-9|TRBJ2-1
ASSFTQASGTNYNEQF
>NA|TRBV14|TRBJ1-2
ASSQARSGYT
>TRBD1|TRBV9|TRBJ1-5
ASSAQGGFGQPQH
>NA|TRBV19|TRBJ1-1
ASSIPGTLNTEAF
>NA|TRBV7-3|TRBJ1-6
ASSLYSGENSPLH
>NA|TRBV5-1|TRBJ1-1
ASSSQPENTEAF
>TRBD1|TRBV5-1|TRBJ1-4
ASSLLQGIATNEKLF
>NA|TRBV5-4|TRBJ1-1
ASRKLGGTEAF
>NA|TRBV4-3|TRBJ2-5
ASSQEGQGETQY
>TRBD1|TRBV18|TRBJ1-2
ASSSGTGTNYGYT
>NA|TRBV5-5|TRBJ1-1
ASSLFRVNTEAF
>NA|TRBV5-4|TRBJ2-7
ASSRLYRANEQY
>TRBD2|TRBV29-1|TRBJ2-3
SVDGRGGRGTDTQY
>TRBD1|TRBV4-2|TRBJ1-1
ASSPGQGAGEAF
>TRBD1|TRBV6-1|TRBJ1-1
ASSDPTGWNTEAF
>NA|TRBV27|TRBJ1-2
ASSLWGGRGAHGYT
>NA|TRBV4-1|TRBJ1-1
ASSHLTHTNTEAF
>TRBD1|TRBV6-6|TRBJ1-2
ASSSRDRGDYGYP
>TRBD1|TRBV5-1|TRBJ1-3
ASSPGQGGNTIY
>NA|TRBV18|TRBJ1-4
ASSPLTSTNEKLF